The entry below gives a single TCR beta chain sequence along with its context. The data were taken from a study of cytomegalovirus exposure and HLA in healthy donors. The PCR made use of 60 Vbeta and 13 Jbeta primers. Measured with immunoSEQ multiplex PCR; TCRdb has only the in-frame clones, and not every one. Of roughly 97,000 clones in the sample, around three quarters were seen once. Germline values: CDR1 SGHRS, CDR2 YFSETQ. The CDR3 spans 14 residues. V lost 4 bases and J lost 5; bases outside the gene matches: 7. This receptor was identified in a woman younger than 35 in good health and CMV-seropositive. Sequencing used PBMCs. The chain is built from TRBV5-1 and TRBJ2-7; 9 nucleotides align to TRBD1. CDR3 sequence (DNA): TGCGCCAGCAGCCCTTGGACAGGGGACGACGAGCAGTACTTC. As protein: CASSPWTGDDEQYF.